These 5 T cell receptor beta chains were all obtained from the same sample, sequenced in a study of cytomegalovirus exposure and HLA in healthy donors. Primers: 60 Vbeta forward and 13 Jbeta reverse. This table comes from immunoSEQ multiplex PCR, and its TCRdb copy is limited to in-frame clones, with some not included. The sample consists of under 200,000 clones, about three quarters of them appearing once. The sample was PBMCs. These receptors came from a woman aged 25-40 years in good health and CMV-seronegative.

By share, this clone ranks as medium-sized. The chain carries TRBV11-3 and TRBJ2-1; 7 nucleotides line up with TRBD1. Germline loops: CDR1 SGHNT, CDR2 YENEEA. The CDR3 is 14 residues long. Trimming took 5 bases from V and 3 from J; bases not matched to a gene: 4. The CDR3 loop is CASSRDSGYNEQFF. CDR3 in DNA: TGTGCCAGCAGCCGGGACAGTGGCTACAATGAGCAGTTCTTC.

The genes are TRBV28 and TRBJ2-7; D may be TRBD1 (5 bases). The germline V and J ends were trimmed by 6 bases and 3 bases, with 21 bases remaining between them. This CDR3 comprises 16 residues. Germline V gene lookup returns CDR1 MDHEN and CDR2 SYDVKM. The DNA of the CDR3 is TGTGCCAGCAGCGACGACATGTGGGGCTTGGGCTACGAGCAGTACTTC. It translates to CASSDDMWGLGYEQYF.

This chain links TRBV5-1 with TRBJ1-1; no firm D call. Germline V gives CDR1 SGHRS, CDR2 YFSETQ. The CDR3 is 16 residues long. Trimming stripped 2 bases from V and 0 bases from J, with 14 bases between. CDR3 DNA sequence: TGCGCCAGCAGCTTCACCCCGGGTGGAATGAACACTGAAGCTTTCTTT. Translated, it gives CASSFTPGGMNTEAFF.

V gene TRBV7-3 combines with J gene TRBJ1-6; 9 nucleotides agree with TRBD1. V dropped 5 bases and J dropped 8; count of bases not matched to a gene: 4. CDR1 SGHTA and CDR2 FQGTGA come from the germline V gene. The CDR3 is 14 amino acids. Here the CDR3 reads CASSDGQGHSPLHF. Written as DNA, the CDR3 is TGTGCCAGCAGCGACGGACAGGGGCATTCACCCCTCCACTTT.

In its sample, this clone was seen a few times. The CDR3 here is CATRTGGDTEAFF. For the CDR3, the DNA is TGTGCCACCCGGACAGGGGGGGACACTGAAGCTTTCTTT. The chain links TRBV10-3 to TRBJ1-1; 10 positions match TRBD1. Germline trimming cut 10 bases from V and 3 bases from J; bases unmatched to any gene: 5. Germline CDR1 is ENHRY and CDR2 is SYGVKD. The CDR3 is made up of 13 amino acids.